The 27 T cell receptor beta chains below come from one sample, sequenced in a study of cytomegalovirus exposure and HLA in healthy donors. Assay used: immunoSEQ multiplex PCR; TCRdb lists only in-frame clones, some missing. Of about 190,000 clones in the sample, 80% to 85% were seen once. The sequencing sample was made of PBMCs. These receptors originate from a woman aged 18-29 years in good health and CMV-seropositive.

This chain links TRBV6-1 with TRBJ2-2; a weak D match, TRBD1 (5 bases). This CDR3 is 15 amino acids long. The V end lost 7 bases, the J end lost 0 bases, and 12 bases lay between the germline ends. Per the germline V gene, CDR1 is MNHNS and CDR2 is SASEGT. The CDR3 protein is CASILQATNTGELFF. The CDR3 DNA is TGTGCCAGCATTTTACAGGCTACGAACACCGGGGAGCTGTTTTTT.

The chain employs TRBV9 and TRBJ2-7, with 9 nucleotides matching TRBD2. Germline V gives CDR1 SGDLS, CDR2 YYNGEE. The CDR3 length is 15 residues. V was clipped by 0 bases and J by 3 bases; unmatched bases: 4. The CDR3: CASSVGPAGGYEQYF. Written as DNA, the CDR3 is TGTGCCAGCAGCGTAGGACCAGCGGGGGGCTACGAGCAGTACTTC.

CDR3 sequence: CASSTTGVSGHEQYF. Written as DNA, the CDR3 is TGTGCCAGTAGTACAACAGGGGTTTCGGGGCACGAGCAGTACTTC. V gene TRBV19 combines with J gene TRBJ2-7, with 7 nucleotides matching TRBD1. From germline, CDR1 is LNHDA and CDR2 SQIVND (reference sequence). The CDR3 sequence is 15 residues long. V was clipped by 4 bases and J by 5 bases; unmatched bases: 11.

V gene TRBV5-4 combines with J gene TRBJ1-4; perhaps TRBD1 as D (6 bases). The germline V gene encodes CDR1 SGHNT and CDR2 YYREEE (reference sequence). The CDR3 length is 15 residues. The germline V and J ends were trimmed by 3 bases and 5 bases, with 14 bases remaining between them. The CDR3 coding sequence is TGTGCCAGCAGCTGGGGGTTGGGGGCGAATGAAAAACTGTTTTTT. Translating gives CASSWGLGANEKLFF.

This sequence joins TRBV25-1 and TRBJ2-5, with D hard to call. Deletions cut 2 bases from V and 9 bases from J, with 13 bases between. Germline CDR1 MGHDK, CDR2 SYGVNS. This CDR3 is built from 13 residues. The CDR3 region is CASSELPGEAQYF. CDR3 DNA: TGTGCCAGCAGTGAACTACCGGGTGAGGCCCAGTACTTC.

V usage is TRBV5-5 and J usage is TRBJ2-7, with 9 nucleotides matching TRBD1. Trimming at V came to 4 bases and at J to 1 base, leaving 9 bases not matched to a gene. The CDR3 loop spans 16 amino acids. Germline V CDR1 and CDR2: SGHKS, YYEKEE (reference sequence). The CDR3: CASSRIQGTGSYEQYF. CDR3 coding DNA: TGTGCCAGCAGCCGTATACAGGGGACAGGGTCCTACGAGCAGTACTTC.

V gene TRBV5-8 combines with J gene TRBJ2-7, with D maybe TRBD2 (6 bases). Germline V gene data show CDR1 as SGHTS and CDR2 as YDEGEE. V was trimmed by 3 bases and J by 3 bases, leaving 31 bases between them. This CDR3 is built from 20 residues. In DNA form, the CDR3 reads TGTGCCAGCAGCTCGGAGGTGACTGTACTAAGACGGGGGTCGGGCTACGAGCAGTACTTC. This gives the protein CASSSEVTVLRRGSGYEQYF.

CDR3 coding DNA: TGTGCCTCCCTCGGGGGGCGGCGGAACACTGAAGCTTTCTTT. Amino acid sequence: CASLGGRRNTEAFF. The V call is TRBV19, the J call TRBJ1-1; possibly TRBD1 for D (6 bases). The CDR3 is made up of 14 amino acids. Germline CDR1 is LNHDA and CDR2 is SQIVND (reference sequence). Trimming took off 11 bases at V and 1 base at J, with 17 bases between the two ends.

This CDR3 reads CASSPPDYGYTF. The CDR3 bases are TGTGCCAGTAGTCCTCCGGACTATGGCTACACCTTC. The J gene is TRBJ1-2, the V gene TRBV19; D remains ambiguous. The CDR3 consists of 12 residues. V was trimmed by 5 bases and J by 3 bases, leaving 7 bases between them. Per the germline V gene, CDR1 is LNHDA and CDR2 is SQIVND (reference sequence).

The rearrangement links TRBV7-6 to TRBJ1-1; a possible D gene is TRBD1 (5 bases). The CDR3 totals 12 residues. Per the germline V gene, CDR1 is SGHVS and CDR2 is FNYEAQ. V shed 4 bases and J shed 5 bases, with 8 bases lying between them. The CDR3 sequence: CASSSSGTEAFF. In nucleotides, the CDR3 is TGTGCCAGCAGCTCCTCAGGGACTGAAGCTTTCTTT. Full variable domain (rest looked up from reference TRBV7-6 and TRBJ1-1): GAGVSQSPRYKVTKRGQDVALRCDPISGHVSLYWYRQALGQGPEFLTYFNYEAQQDKSGLPNDRFSAERPEGSISTLTIQRTEQRDSAMYRCASSSSGTEAFFGQGTRLTVV.

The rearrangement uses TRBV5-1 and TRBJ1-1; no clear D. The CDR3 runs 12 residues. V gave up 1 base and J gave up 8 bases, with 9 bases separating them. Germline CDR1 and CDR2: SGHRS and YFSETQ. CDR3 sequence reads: CASSLNTVEAFF. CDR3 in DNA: TGCGCCAGCAGCTTGAACACAGTCGAAGCTTTCTTT.

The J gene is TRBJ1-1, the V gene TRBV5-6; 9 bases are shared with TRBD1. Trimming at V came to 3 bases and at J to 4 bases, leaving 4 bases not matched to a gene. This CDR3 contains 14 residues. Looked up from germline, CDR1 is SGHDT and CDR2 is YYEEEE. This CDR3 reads CASSSWDRVTEAFF. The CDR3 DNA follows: TGTGCCAGCAGCTCCTGGGACAGGGTCACTGAAGCTTTCTTT.

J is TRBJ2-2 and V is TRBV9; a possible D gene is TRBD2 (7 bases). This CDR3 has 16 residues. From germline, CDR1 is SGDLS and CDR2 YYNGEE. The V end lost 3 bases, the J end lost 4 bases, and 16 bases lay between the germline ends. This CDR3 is CASSALGRGLTGELFF. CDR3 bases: TGTGCCAGCAGCGCCCTCGGGCGGGGGCTCACCGGGGAGCTGTTTTTT.

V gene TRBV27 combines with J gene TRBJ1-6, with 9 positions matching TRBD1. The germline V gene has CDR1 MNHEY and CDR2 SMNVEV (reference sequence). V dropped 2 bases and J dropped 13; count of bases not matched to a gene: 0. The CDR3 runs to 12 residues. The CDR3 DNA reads TGTGCCAGCAGTTTAGGGACAGGGCCCCTCCACTTT. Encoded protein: CASSLGTGPLHF.

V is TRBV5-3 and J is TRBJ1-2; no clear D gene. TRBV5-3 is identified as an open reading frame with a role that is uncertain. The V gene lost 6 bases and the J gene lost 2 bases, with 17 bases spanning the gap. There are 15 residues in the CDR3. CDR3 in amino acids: CARTLEGYPNYGYTF. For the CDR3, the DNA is TGTGCCAGAACCCTGGAGGGATATCCGAACTATGGCTACACCTTC.

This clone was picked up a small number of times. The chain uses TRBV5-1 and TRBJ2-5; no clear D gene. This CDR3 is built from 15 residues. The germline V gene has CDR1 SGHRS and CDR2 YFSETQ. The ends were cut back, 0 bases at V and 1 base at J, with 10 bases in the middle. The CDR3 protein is CASSLGTTVQETQYF. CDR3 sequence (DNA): TGCGCCAGCAGCTTGGGTACAACCGTCCAAGAGACCCAGTACTTC.

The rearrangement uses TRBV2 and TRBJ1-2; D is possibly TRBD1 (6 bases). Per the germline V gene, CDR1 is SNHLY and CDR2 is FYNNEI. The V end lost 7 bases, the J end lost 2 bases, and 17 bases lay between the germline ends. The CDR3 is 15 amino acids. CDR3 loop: CASKGQRKNNYGYTF. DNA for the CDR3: TGTGCCAGCAAAGGACAGCGGAAGAACAACTATGGCTACACCTTC.

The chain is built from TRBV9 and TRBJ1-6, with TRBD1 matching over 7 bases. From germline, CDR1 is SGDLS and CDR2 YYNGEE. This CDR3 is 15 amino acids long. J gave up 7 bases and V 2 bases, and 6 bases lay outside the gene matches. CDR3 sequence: CASSVTGTDNSPLHF. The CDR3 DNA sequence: TGTGCCAGCAGCGTGACCGGGACAGACAATTCACCCCTCCACTTT.

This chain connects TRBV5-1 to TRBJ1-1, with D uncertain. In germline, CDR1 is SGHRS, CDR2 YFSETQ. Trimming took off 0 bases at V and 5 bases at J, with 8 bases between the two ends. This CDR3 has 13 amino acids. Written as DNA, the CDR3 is TGCGCCAGCAGCTTGGGGGGAGAAACTGAAGCTTTCTTT. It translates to CASSLGGETEAFF.

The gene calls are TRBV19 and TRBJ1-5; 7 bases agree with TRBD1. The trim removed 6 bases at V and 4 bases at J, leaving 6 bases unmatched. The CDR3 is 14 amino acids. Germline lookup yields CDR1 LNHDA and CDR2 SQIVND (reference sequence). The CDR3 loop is CASRVGDRNQPQHF. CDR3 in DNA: TGTGCCAGTAGGGTGGGGGACAGAAATCAGCCCCAGCATTTT.

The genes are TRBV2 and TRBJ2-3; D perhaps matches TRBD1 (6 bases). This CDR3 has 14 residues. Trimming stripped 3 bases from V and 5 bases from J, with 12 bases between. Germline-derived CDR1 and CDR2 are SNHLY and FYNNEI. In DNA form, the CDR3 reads TGTGCCAGCAGTGATCCAGGGGAAAAAGATACGCAGTATTTT. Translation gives CASSDPGEKDTQYF.

CDR3: CSVGENNYGYTF. In nucleotides, the CDR3 is TGCAGCGTTGGGGAGAATAACTATGGCTACACCTTC. The chain joins TRBV29-1 to TRBJ1-2; no definite D call. The CDR3 extends over 12 amino acids. CDR1 is SQVTM, CDR2 ANQGSEA, per germline. The V end was cut by 4 bases, the J end by 1 base, with 7 bases between.

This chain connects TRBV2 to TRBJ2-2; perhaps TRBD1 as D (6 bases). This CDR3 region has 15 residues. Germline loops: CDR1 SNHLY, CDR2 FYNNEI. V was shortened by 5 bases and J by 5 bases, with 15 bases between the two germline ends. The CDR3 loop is CASSTRGQPTGELFF. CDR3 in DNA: TGTGCCAGCAGTACCCGAGGACAGCCTACCGGGGAGCTGTTTTTT. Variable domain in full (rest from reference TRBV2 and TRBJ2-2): EPEVTQTPSHQVTQMGQEVILRCVPISNHLYFYWYRQILGQKVEFLVSFYNNEISEKSEIFDDQFSVERPDGSNFTLKIRSTKLEDSAMYFCASSTRGQPTGELFFGEGSRLTVL.

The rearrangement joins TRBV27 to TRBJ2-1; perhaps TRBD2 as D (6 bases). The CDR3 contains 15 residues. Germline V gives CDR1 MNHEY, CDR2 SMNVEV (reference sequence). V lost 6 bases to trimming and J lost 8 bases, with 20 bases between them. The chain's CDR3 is CASSHRGRIGDEQFF. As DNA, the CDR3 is TGTGCCAGCAGCCACCGGGGGAGAATCGGCGATGAGCAGTTCTTC.

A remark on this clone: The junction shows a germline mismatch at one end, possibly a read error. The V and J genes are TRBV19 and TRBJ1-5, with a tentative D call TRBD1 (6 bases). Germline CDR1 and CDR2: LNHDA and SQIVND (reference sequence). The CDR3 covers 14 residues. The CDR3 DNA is TGTGCCAGTACTATAGGACAGACGCACCAGCCCCAGCATTTT. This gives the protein CASTIGQTHQPQHF.

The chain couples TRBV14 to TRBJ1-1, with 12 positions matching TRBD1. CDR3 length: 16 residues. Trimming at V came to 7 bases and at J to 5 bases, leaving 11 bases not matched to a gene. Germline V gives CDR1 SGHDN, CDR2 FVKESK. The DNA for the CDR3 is TGTGCCAGCAACCCGGGACAGGGGGCGCGGGGGACTGAAGCTTTCTTT. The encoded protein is CASNPGQGARGTEAFF.

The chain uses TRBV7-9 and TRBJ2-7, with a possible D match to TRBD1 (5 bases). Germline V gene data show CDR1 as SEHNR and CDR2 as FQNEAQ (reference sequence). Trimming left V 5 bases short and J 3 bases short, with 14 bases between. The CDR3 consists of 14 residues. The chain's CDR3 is CASSAKKGHYEQYF. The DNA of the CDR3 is TGTGCCAGCAGCGCCAAAAAAGGACACTACGAGCAGTACTTC. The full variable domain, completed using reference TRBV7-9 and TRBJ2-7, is DTGVSQNPRHKITKRGQNVTFRCDPISEHNRLYWYRQTLGQGPEFLTYFQNEAQLEKSRLLSDRFSAERPKGSFSTLEIQRTEQGDSAMYLCASSAKKGHYEQYFGPGTRLTVT.